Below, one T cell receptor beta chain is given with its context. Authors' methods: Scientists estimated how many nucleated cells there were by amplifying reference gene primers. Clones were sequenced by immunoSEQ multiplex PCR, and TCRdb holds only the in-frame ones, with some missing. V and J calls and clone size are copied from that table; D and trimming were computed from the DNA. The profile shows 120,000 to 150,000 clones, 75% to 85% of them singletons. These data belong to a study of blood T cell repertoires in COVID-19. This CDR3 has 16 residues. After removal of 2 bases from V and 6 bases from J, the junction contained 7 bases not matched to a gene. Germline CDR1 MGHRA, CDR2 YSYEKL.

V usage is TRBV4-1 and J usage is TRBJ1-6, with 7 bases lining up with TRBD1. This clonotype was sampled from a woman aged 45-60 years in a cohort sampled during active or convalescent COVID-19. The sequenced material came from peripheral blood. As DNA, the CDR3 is TGCGCCAGCAGCCAACTGCGGGACAGCGGTAATTCACCCCTCCACTTT. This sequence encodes CASSQLRDSGNSPLHF.